This is a list of T cell receptor beta chains from one sample in a study of cytomegalovirus exposure and HLA in healthy donors. Produced via immunoSEQ multiplex PCR; TCRdb's table is partial and in-frame only. Among about 140,000 clones listed, roughly 80% were seen once. Sequences were obtained from PBMCs. These receptors originate from a female donor in good health and CMV-seronegative. Each CDR3 is given with its conserved first and last residue. D genes are given only for firm matches. Clone size is stated in some rows and not others, as once, few, many or a class when expanded.

cdr3_aa cdr3_nt clone_size v_call d_call j_call
CASSAGGRATYEQYF TGTGCCAGCAGCGCCGGAGGGCGGGCGACCTACGAGCAGTACTTC . TRBV9 . TRBJ2-7
CASSFQGLGGANVLTF TGCGCCAGCAGCTTTCAGGGTTTAGGTGGGGCCAACGTCCTGACTTTC . TRBV5-1 . TRBJ2-6
CATSRGDRISGNTIYF TGTGCCACCAGCAGAGGGGACAGAATCTCTGGAAACACCATATATTTT . TRBV15 TRBD1 TRBJ1-3
CASSPRLAGPDNEQFF TGTGCCAGCAGCCCGCGACTAGCGGGTCCTGACAATGAGCAGTTCTTC . TRBV7-9 TRBD2 TRBJ2-1
CASSPRVDSHTEAFF TGTGCCAGCTCACCAAGGGTCGACAGTCACACTGAAGCTTTCTTT . TRBV18 . TRBJ1-1
CASSQSRLAGNNEQFF TGTGCCAGCAGCCAATCTCGACTAGCGGGGAACAATGAGCAGTTCTTC . TRBV16 TRBD2 TRBJ2-1
CASSQVVGGRTEAFF TGCGCCAGCAGCCAAGTTGTGGGGGGGCGAACTGAAGCTTTCTTT . TRBV4-3 . TRBJ1-1
CASSYGSGKGGYTF TGTGCCAGCAGTTACGGTTCGGGGAAAGGTGGCTACACCTTC . TRBV6-5 . TRBJ1-2
CASSFGGAADTQYF TGTGCCAGCAGCTTCGGGGGGGCCGCAGATACGCAGTATTTT once TRBV11-2 TRBD2 TRBJ2-3
CASSRTGLNYGYTF TGTGCCAGCAGTCGGACAGGGTTAAACTATGGCTACACCTTC . TRBV27 TRBD1 TRBJ1-2
CASSRGGTSGSQDEQFF TGTGCCAGCAGTCGAGGAGGGACTAGCGGGAGTCAGGATGAGCAGTTCTTC . TRBV5-5 TRBD2 TRBJ2-1
CASSLTGEAAFF TGTGCCAGCAGTTTAACAGGGGAGGCGGCTTTCTTT few TRBV28 TRBD1 TRBJ1-1
CASSGRTPYNEQFF TGTGCCAGCAGCGGGAGGACTCCCTACAATGAGCAGTTCTTC once TRBV28 TRBD2 TRBJ2-1
CAWSSYPRVGNTIYF TGTGCCTGGAGTTCCTACCCCAGGGTCGGAAACACCATATATTTT . TRBV30 . TRBJ1-3
CASRWQGSEKLFF TGCGCCAGCAGGTGGCAGGGTAGCGAAAAACTGTTTTTT . TRBV4-1 . TRBJ1-4
CASSQATGPYGYTF TGTGCCAGCAGCCAAGCGACAGGGCCTTATGGCTACACCTTC . TRBV4-2 TRBD1 TRBJ1-2
CASSLGTGAYEQYF TGTGCCAGCAGCTTGGGGACAGGGGCCTACGAGCAGTACTTC . TRBV11-2 TRBD1 TRBJ2-7
CASSLGQAGAGQPQHF TGTGCCAGCAGCTTAGGCCAGGCGGGAGCCGGTCAGCCCCAGCATTTT few TRBV7-9 . TRBJ1-5
CAWWESYNEQFF TGTGCCTGGTGGGAGTCCTACAATGAGCAGTTCTTC . TRBV30 . TRBJ2-1
CASREVPYEQYF TGTGCCAGCAGGGAGGTCCCCTACGAGCAGTACTTC . TRBV6-1 . TRBJ2-7
CASSERGLADPNEQFF TGTGCCAGCAGTGAACGAGGACTAGCGGACCCCAATGAGCAGTTCTTC . TRBV6-4 TRBD2 TRBJ2-1
CASSLPTGIPEAFF TGTGCCAGCAGCTTGCCTACAGGGATCCCTGAAGCTTTCTTT few TRBV7-9 . TRBJ1-1
CASSPIFARYYGYTF TGTGCCAGCAGTCCTATATTCGCAAGATACTATGGCTACACCTTC . TRBV6-5 . TRBJ1-2
CASSRTRDRGQAGGYTF TGTGCCAGCAGCCGAACCCGGGACAGGGGGCAAGCTGGCGGCTACACCTTC . TRBV4-2 TRBD1 TRBJ1-2
CASSERVGLGQGGTEAFF TGTGCCAGCAGTGAAAGGGTCGGATTAGGACAGGGTGGCACTGAAGCTTTCTTT . TRBV6-1 TRBD1 TRBJ1-1
CASSLGGGGAGNQPQHF TGTGCCAGCAGCTTGGGGGGCGGGGGCGCAGGCAATCAGCCCCAGCATTTT many TRBV5-4 . TRBJ1-5
CASSQAGQGLGSGYTF TGCGCCAGCAGCCAAGCCGGACAGGGGTTAGGGTCTGGCTACACCTTC . TRBV4-3 TRBD1 TRBJ1-2
CASSSSSGGARTDTQYF TGCGCCAGCAGCTCCTCTAGCGGGGGGGCTAGGACAGATACGCAGTATTTT . TRBV5-1 TRBD2 TRBJ2-3
CASSLFGQGGNYGYTF TGTGCCAGCAGTTTATTCGGACAGGGGGGCAACTATGGCTACACCTTC . TRBV28 TRBD1 TRBJ1-2
CASSHRRQNFNSPLHF TGTGCCAGCAGCCATCGGCGACAGAACTTTAATTCACCCCTCCACTTT . TRBV7-2 . TRBJ1-6
CASTLRDRGYEQYF TGTGCCAGCACCCTCCGGGACAGGGGCTACGAGCAGTACTTC few TRBV5-6 TRBD1 TRBJ2-7
CSVSRTGGKSGYTF TGCAGCGTCTCCAGGACAGGGGGTAAAAGTGGCTACACCTTC once TRBV29-1 TRBD1 TRBJ1-2
CASTRSGSGYEQYF TGTGCCAGCACTCGTAGCGGGAGCGGATACGAGCAGTACTTC . TRBV27 TRBD2 TRBJ2-7
CASRRRIDRAANTEAFF TGCGCCAGCAGACGCCGAATCGACAGGGCGGCGAACACTGAAGCTTTCTTT few TRBV5-1 TRBD1 TRBJ1-1
CAWSSGQGITYEQYF TGTGCCTGGAGTTCGGGACAGGGGATAACCTACGAGCAGTACTTC . TRBV30 TRBD1 TRBJ2-7
CASSLRPAGGLETQYF TGTGCCAGCAGCCTAAGACCAGCGGGAGGCTTAGAGACCCAGTACTTC . TRBV7-8 TRBD2 TRBJ2-5
CASSPWDRGNTEAFF TGTGCCAGCTCACCCTGGGACAGGGGAAACACTGAAGCTTTCTTT . TRBV18 TRBD1 TRBJ1-1
CASIRGTGSGHTF TGTGCCAGCATAAGGGGGACAGGGTCTGGCCACACCTTC . TRBV6-6 TRBD1 TRBJ1-2
CASSQLNQGPNQPQHF TGTGCCAGCAGCCAACTTAACCAGGGCCCCAATCAGCCCCAGCATTTT . TRBV14 . TRBJ1-5
CASSEGAGGDGYTF TGTGCCAGCAGTGAGGGGGCAGGGGGCGATGGCTACACCTTC . TRBV6-1 TRBD1 TRBJ1-2
CASRPTGTAEGYTF TGTGCCAGCAGACCTACCGGGACAGCGGAAGGCTACACCTTC . TRBV28 TRBD1 TRBJ1-2
CASSPGGATNEKLFF TGTGCCAGCAGTCCAGGGGGCGCGACTAATGAAAAACTGTTTTTT . TRBV9 TRBD1 TRBJ1-4
CASSLTGAVSNQPQHF TGTGCCAGCAGCTTGACAGGGGCCGTTTCAAATCAGCCCCAGCATTTT . TRBV28 TRBD1 TRBJ1-5
CASSIGGSNTEAFF TGTGCCAGCAGTATAGGAGGTAGTAACACTGAAGCTTTCTTT few TRBV6-6 . TRBJ1-1
CASSLVRRGGTDTQYF TGTGCCAGCAGCTTGGTCCGGCGGGGGGGCACAGATACGCAGTATTTT . TRBV5-6 TRBD2 TRBJ2-3
CASSPGHTYNEQFF TGTGCCAGCAGCCCAGGACACACCTACAATGAGCAGTTCTTC . TRBV7-2 . TRBJ2-1
CASSQDGMGLAGGLTRGTQYF TGCGCCAGCAGCCAAGATGGCATGGGACTAGCGGGAGGGCTGACCCGAGGGACCCAGTACTTC . TRBV4-1 TRBD2 TRBJ2-5
CASSKAEVGRQPGNTIYF TGTGCCAGCAGCAAAGCTGAGGTCGGGAGACAACCTGGAAACACCATATATTTT once TRBV21-1 . TRBJ1-3
CASSRYLRAPNSGANVLTF TGTGCCAGCAGCCGTTACCTTAGAGCACCTAACTCTGGGGCCAACGTCCTGACTTTC . TRBV7-3 . TRBJ2-6
CASSLGSGDTEAFF TGTGCCAGCAGTTTGGGGTCGGGGGACACTGAAGCTTTCTTT once TRBV27 . TRBJ1-1
CASSARTGTNTEAFF TGTGCCAGCAGCGCCAGGACAGGAACGAACACTGAAGCTTTCTTT . TRBV5-4 TRBD1 TRBJ1-1
CASSEGATEAFF TGTGCCAGCAGTGAGGGGGCCACTGAAGCTTTCTTT once TRBV25-1 . TRBJ1-1
CASSLAWTGAETQYF TGTGCCAGCAGCTTAGCTTGGACAGGGGCAGAGACCCAGTACTTC . TRBV7-9 TRBD1 TRBJ2-5
CASSPIRILGDEQFF TGTGCCAGCTCACCGATACGGATCTTGGGCGATGAGCAGTTCTTC . TRBV18 . TRBJ2-1
CASSKVRVAGCNAQFF TGTGCCAGCAGCAAAGTGAGAGTAGCGGGATGTAATGCGCAGTTCTTC . TRBV21-1 . TRBJ2-1